The rows below give T cell receptor beta chains drawn from one sample of a study of blood T cell repertoires in COVID-19. The table came from immunoSEQ multiplex PCR; TCRdb's copy has only in-frame clones and leaves some out. The data contain about 140,000 clones, about nine tenths of them singletons. Sequencing was done on a sample of peripheral blood. The receptors shown here come from a man aged 50-60 years with active or convalescent COVID-19. The CDR3 runs from the conserved cysteine through the conserved F or W. The order of the fields is D gene, clone size, V gene, J gene, CDR3 protein, CDR3 DNA. The D gene is left open where the match is weak. Expanded clones are given a class, and other clones once, few, many or no size at all.

D gene: .
clone size: .
V gene: TRBV19
J gene: TRBJ1-5
CDR3 protein: CASSMSFSPQHF
CDR3 DNA: TGTGCCAGTAGTATGTCCTTCTCGCCCCAGCATTTT

D gene: .
clone size: .
V gene: TRBV24-1
J gene: TRBJ2-7
CDR3 protein: CATSDFWGQTTYEQYF
CDR3 DNA: TGTGCCACCAGTGATTTTTGGGGACAAACGACCTACGAGCAGTACTTC

D gene: TRBD1
clone size: .
V gene: TRBV6-5
J gene: TRBJ1-1
CDR3 protein: CASSFGQGVTEAFF
CDR3 DNA: TGTGCCAGCAGTTTCGGACAGGGGGTCACTGAAGCTTTCTTT

D gene: .
clone size: .
V gene: TRBV21-1
J gene: TRBJ2-7
CDR3 protein: CASTEGYGESSYEQYF
CDR3 DNA: TGTGCCAGCACCGAAGGGTATGGGGAGAGCTCCTACGAGCAGTACTTC

D gene: .
clone size: .
V gene: TRBV11-2
J gene: TRBJ2-6
CDR3 protein: CASSLAGVSGANVLTF
CDR3 DNA: TGTGCCAGCAGCTTAGCCGGAGTCTCTGGGGCCAACGTCCTGACTTTC

D gene: TRBD2
clone size: .
V gene: TRBV4-3
J gene: TRBJ2-1
CDR3 protein: CASSRASGFSSYNEQFF
CDR3 DNA: TGCGCCAGCAGCAGGGCTAGCGGATTTAGCTCCTACAATGAGCAGTTCTTC

D gene: TRBD2
clone size: .
V gene: TRBV9
J gene: TRBJ2-2
CDR3 protein: CASSVSGTDMLGELFF
CDR3 DNA: TGTGCCAGCAGCGTTAGCGGGACGGACATGTTGGGGGAGCTGTTTTTT

D gene: .
clone size: .
V gene: TRBV14
J gene: TRBJ2-3
CDR3 protein: CASSQTPTSTDTQYF
CDR3 DNA: TGTGCCAGCAGTCAGACACCCACTAGCACAGATACGCAGTATTTT

D gene: .
clone size: .
V gene: TRBV19
J gene: TRBJ2-7
CDR3 protein: CASSIGSSYEQYF
CDR3 DNA: TGTGCCAGTAGTATAGGCAGCTCCTACGAGCAGTACTTC

D gene: .
clone size: .
V gene: TRBV2
J gene: TRBJ1-3
CDR3 protein: CASSEARVEVGSGNTIYF
CDR3 DNA: TGTGCCAGCAGTGAAGCCCGGGTGGAAGTTGGCTCTGGAAACACCATATATTTT

D gene: .
clone size: few
V gene: TRBV27
J gene: TRBJ2-1
CDR3 protein: CASRVGQYNEQFF
CDR3 DNA: TGTGCCAGCAGGGTTGGACAGTACAATGAGCAGTTCTTC

D gene: .
clone size: .
V gene: TRBV7-6
J gene: TRBJ1-3
CDR3 protein: CASSLAGQTDSKYSGNTIYF
CDR3 DNA: TGTGCCAGCAGCTTAGCGGGCCAGACGGACTCGAAGTACTCTGGAAACACCATATATTTT

D gene: TRBD2
clone size: .
V gene: TRBV5-1
J gene: TRBJ2-1
CDR3 protein: CASSLEVAGGTNNEQFF
CDR3 DNA: TGCGCCAGCAGCTTGGAGGTAGCGGGAGGAACAAACAATGAGCAGTTCTTC

D gene: .
clone size: .
V gene: TRBV5-1
J gene: TRBJ2-7
CDR3 protein: CASSPRGARYEQYF
CDR3 DNA: TGCGCCAGCAGCCCACGGGGGGCGCGTTACGAGCAGTACTTC

D gene: .
clone size: .
V gene: TRBV10-3
J gene: TRBJ2-7
CDR3 protein: CATAWPGEYEQYF
CDR3 DNA: TGTGCCACGGCGTGGCCAGGGGAATACGAGCAGTACTTC

D gene: .
clone size: .
V gene: TRBV7-7
J gene: TRBJ2-2
CDR3 protein: CASSPGGTGELFF
CDR3 DNA: TGTGCTAGCAGCCCCGGGGGCACCGGGGAGCTGTTTTTT

D gene: TRBD1
clone size: .
V gene: TRBV6-5
J gene: TRBJ2-7
CDR3 protein: CASRYDRGYEQYF
CDR3 DNA: TGTGCCAGCAGGTATGACAGGGGCTACGAGCAGTACTTC

D gene: .
clone size: .
V gene: TRBV6-5
J gene: TRBJ1-3
CDR3 protein: CASTEAGIGNTIYF
CDR3 DNA: TGTGCCAGCACCGAGGCAGGGATTGGAAACACCATATATTTT

D gene: .
clone size: .
V gene: TRBV20-1
J gene: TRBJ2-1
CDR3 protein: CSASKGVASYNEQFF
CDR3 DNA: TGCAGTGCTAGTAAGGGGGTAGCCTCCTACAATGAGCAGTTCTTC

D gene: .
clone size: .
V gene: TRBV20-1
J gene: TRBJ2-7
CDR3 protein: CSARGGSEQYF
CDR3 DNA: TGCAGTGCTAGAGGAGGGAGCGAGCAGTACTTC

D gene: .
clone size: .
V gene: TRBV9
J gene: TRBJ1-1
CDR3 protein: CASSLGANTEAFF
CDR3 DNA: TGTGCCAGCAGCCTAGGGGCGAACACTGAAGCTTTCTTT

D gene: TRBD1
clone size: few
V gene: TRBV2
J gene: TRBJ1-3
CDR3 protein: CASSYDRGGGNTIYF
CDR3 DNA: TGTGCCAGCAGTTACGACAGGGGAGGTGGAAACACCATATATTTT

D gene: TRBD2
clone size: .
V gene: TRBV5-1
J gene: TRBJ2-3
CDR3 protein: CASSLGRRGTSGRATDTQYF
CDR3 DNA: TGCGCCAGCAGCTTGGGGCGACGGGGGACTAGCGGGAGGGCCACAGATACGCAGTATTTT

D gene: .
clone size: .
V gene: TRBV10-2
J gene: TRBJ1-6
CDR3 protein: CASSDRQGNSPLHF
CDR3 DNA: TGCGCCAGCAGTGACCGCCAGGGGAATTCACCCCTCCACTTT

D gene: TRBD1
clone size: .
V gene: TRBV30
J gene: TRBJ2-5
CDR3 protein: CAWSPTQGRTQYF
CDR3 DNA: TGTGCCTGGAGCCCCACACAGGGGAGGACCCAGTACTTC

D gene: TRBD1
clone size: .
V gene: TRBV18
J gene: TRBJ2-1
CDR3 protein: CASSPQQGVYNEQFF
CDR3 DNA: TGTGCCAGCTCACCACAACAGGGGGTGTACAATGAGCAGTTCTTC

D gene: TRBD2
clone size: .
V gene: TRBV19
J gene: TRBJ2-5
CDR3 protein: CASSIFGSGRAAETQYF
CDR3 DNA: TGTGCCAGTAGTATTTTCGGAAGCGGGAGGGCCGCAGAGACCCAGTACTTC

D gene: .
clone size: .
V gene: TRBV6-6
J gene: TRBJ1-1
CDR3 protein: CASSEDSWNTEAFF
CDR3 DNA: TGTGCCAGCAGTGAGGACAGCTGGAACACTGAAGCTTTCTTT

D gene: .
clone size: few
V gene: TRBV19
J gene: TRBJ1-2
CDR3 protein: CASISQGIDGYTF
CDR3 DNA: TGTGCCAGTATCTCTCAGGGGATCGATGGCTACACCTTC